This T cell receptor beta chain was retrieved from a study of blood T cell repertoires in COVID-19. Study information: Whether acute or convalescent, the COVID-19 samples came from the United States, Italy and Spain. PBMCs, B-cell-depleted T cells, or T cells were the source of the cDNA or gDNA that made up the material.

This clone was counted once. CDR3 size: 14 residues. J was trimmed by 4 bases and V by 4 bases; bases with no gene match: 4. Germline CDR1 and CDR2: SGHRS and YFSETQ. Per the authors' pipeline: Nucleated cell number was recorded as an estimate derived from reference gene primer amplification. Data came from immunoSEQ multiplex PCR; TCRdb stores just in-frame clones and leaves some out. D and trimming come from the DNA, and the V and J calls and clone size come from that table. The table records under 350,000 clones, 86% of them present only once. Sequencing was performed on peripheral blood. V gene TRBV5-1 combines with J gene TRBJ2-1; 8 bases match TRBD1. The source of this sequence is a man younger than 30 with active or convalescent COVID-19. For the CDR3, the DNA is TGCGCCAGCAGCCCCCGGGACAGGTACAATGAGCAGTTCTTC. It yields the protein CASSPRDRYNEQFF.